A selection of T cell receptor beta chains follows, all from one sample in a study of blood T cell repertoires in COVID-19. This table comes from immunoSEQ multiplex PCR, and its TCRdb copy is limited to in-frame clones, with some not included. The sample carries some 72,000 clones, around 80% recorded once. The sequencing sample was made of peripheral blood. Receptor source: a man aged 45-60 years with COVID-19, enrolled during active disease. Each CDR3 is given with its conserved first and last residue. D genes are given only for firm matches. The size field is filled for only some rows; it gives once, few, many or a size class.

>-|TRBV3-1/TRBV3-2|-
CASSSTGANVLTF
>TRBD1|TRBV28|-
CASSLFQMGTGVEKLFF
>-|TRBV24-1|-
CATGAGYEQYF
>TRBD1|TRBV19|-
CASSLQGVKKETQYF
>-|TRBV6-4|-
CASRAHRRLNTGELFF
>-|TRBV3-1/TRBV3-2|-
CASSPRQDPSYEQYF
>TRBD2|TRBV27|once
CASSRRGDTLSSYNEQFF
>-|TRBV4-1|-
CASSQLGGRGRQFF
>TRBD1|TRBV5-4|-
CASSLWGQRTYEQYF
>-|TRBV6-5|once
CASRRVYEQYF
>TRBD2|TRBV19|-
CASTPPGGPGNEQFF
>TRBD2|TRBV14|-
CASSRARLAGGSEQFF
>-|TRBV7-2|-
CASSGGSYLHF
>TRBD2|TRBV6-5|-
CASSSGSGTQYF
>TRBD1|TRBV29-1|-
CSVGGDRATNEKLFF
>TRBD2|TRBV3-1/TRBV3-2|-
CASSRTSGFNEQYF
>-|TRBV5-8|-
CASSLRRLNTGELFF
>TRBD2|TRBV7-2|-
CASSLVAGGVSGANVLTF
>TRBD1|TRBV2|-
CASIRGQGDGYTF
>TRBD2|TRBV30|-
CAWSPPPRLAGTYEQYF
>TRBD2|TRBV25-1|few
CASSALLAGVNEQFF
>-|TRBV7-8|-
CASSLALVRREQYF
>-|TRBV18|-
CASSHQEDTEAFF
>TRBD2|TRBV7-2|-
CASRPGLAGIDEQFF
>TRBD2|TRBV7-8|-
CASSLVGLAGSYEQYF